Shown below are 12 T cell receptor beta chains from a single sample sequenced in a study of brain T cells in children with intractable seizures. Method: immunoSEQ multiplex PCR; TCRdb's copy keeps in-frame clones and lacks some. The repertoire holds a few hundred thousand clones, with more than 85% as singletons. Time point of the sample: blood from clinic visit 5 months post-surgery; TSC patient then seizure free. The source was peripheral blood, collected roughly 5 months after surgery. These receptors all come from a boy in the first two years of life with tuberous sclerosis and intractable seizures.

V usage is TRBV4-1 and J usage is TRBJ2-7; D may be TRBD1 (6 bases). This CDR3 region has 17 residues. V lost 1 base, J lost 6 bases, and 22 bases lay in between. The germline gives CDR1 MGHRA, CDR2 YSYEKL. In DNA, the CDR3 is TGCGCCAGCAGCCAAGGACGGGCCCGGGACAAAGGGAGCGAGCAGTACTTC. Amino acid sequence: CASSQGRARDKGSEQYF.

CDR3 in DNA: TGTGCCAGCAGTTTATCCCCGGGACTGGGGAGGACTGAAGCTTTCTTT. Its translation: CASSLSPGLGRTEAFF. The rearrangement joins TRBV27 to TRBJ1-1, with D possibly matching TRBD1 (5 bases). The CDR3 loop spans 16 amino acids. Looked up from germline, CDR1 is MNHEY and CDR2 is SMNVEV (reference sequence). V was cut by 0 bases and J by 5 bases, with 16 bases left in between.

The genes are TRBV4-1 and TRBJ1-5; D is perhaps TRBD1 (5 bases). This CDR3 is built from 16 residues. CDR1 is MGHRA, CDR2 YSYEKL, per germline. Deletions cut 1 base from V and 1 base from J, with 11 bases between. CDR3 in amino acids: CASSQVTESSNQPQHF. The CDR3, as DNA: TGCGCCAGCAGCCAAGTGACAGAGTCGAGCAATCAGCCCCAGCATTTT.

CDR3 region: CASSLAPGDEQFF. The CDR3 bases are TGTGCCAGCAGCTTGGCCCCAGGGGATGAGCAGTTCTTC. This chain uses TRBV5-4 with TRBJ2-1, with D possibly matching TRBD1 (6 bases). The length of the CDR3 is 13 residues. The V end lost 0 bases, the J end lost 8 bases, and 9 bases lay between the germline ends. Germline CDR1 is SGHNT and CDR2 is YYREEE (reference sequence). The complete variable domain, with remaining parts taken from reference TRBV5-4 and TRBJ2-1, reads ETGVTQSPTHLIKTRGQQVTLRCSSQSGHNTVSWYQQALGQGPQFIFQYYREEENGRGNFPPRFSGLQFPNYSSELNVNALELDDSALYLCASSLAPGDEQFFGPGTRLTVL.

The V call is TRBV24-1, the J call TRBJ2-2, with D unresolved. Germline CDR1 reads KGHDR; CDR2 reads SFDVKD. V dropped 4 bases and J dropped 5 bases, with 7 bases sitting between them. The CDR3 is 13 amino acids. The CDR3 nucleotides are TGTGCCACCAGTGACAAGACTACCGGGGAGCTGTTTTTT. It specifies CATSDKTTGELFF.

The CDR3 nucleotides read TGTGCCAGCAGCTTAAAACAGGGCGGCTCACCCCTCCACTTT. Amino acids: CASSLKQGGSPLHF. The J gene is TRBJ1-6, the V gene TRBV13, with a possible D match to TRBD1 (6 bases). The germline CDR1 and CDR2 sequences are PRHDT and FYEKMQ (reference sequence). CDR3 length equals 14 residues. V lost 2 bases and J lost 10, with 12 bases in between.

This rearrangement joins TRBV5-1 to TRBJ1-6, with D perhaps TRBD1 (6 bases). Trimming pared 0 bases from V and 7 bases from J, leaving 11 bases between. CDR1 and CDR2 (germline): SGHRS, YFSETQ. This CDR3 comprises 15 residues. CDR3 sequence reads: CASSLGEGVNSPLHF. CDR3 bases: TGCGCCAGCAGCTTGGGGGAGGGGGTGAATTCACCCCTCCACTTT.

On this clone itself: The sample carries other DNA sequences with the same CDR3. The rearrangement uses TRBV5-6 and TRBJ1-2; 7 nucleotides match TRBD1. After removal of 4 bases from V and 0 bases from J, the junction contained 3 bases not matched to a gene. The CDR3 spans 14 residues. Germline assignment: CDR1 SGHDT and CDR2 YYEEEE. This CDR3 is CASSRDRANYGYTF. CDR3 bases: TGTGCCAGCAGCCGTGACAGGGCTAACTATGGCTACACCTTC.

The V call is TRBV4-1, the J call TRBJ1-1; D might be TRBD1 (6 bases). This CDR3 region has 14 residues. Germline lookup yields CDR1 MGHRA and CDR2 YSYEKL. Trimming removed 5 bases from V and 7 bases from J, with 17 bases in between. CDR3 region: CASSNREGSGEAFF. CDR3 bases: TGCGCCAGCAGCAACAGGGAGGGATCGGGTGAAGCTTTCTTT.

The rearrangement links TRBV7-9 to TRBJ2-7, with 7 nucleotides matching TRBD2. Per the germline V gene, CDR1 is SEHNR and CDR2 is FQNEAQ (reference sequence). V gave up 7 bases and J gave up 6 bases; unmatched junction bases: 6. The CDR3 is made up of 12 amino acids. The CDR3 loop is CASTTGGSEQYF. The CDR3 bases are TGTGCCAGCACCACGGGAGGCTCCGAGCAGTACTTC.

The chain is built from TRBV4-1 and TRBJ1-5; D gene ambiguous. Germline CDR1 reads MGHRA; CDR2 reads YSYEKL. Trimming stripped 4 bases from V and 3 bases from J, with 10 bases between. This CDR3 has 14 residues. The CDR3 protein is CASSPRTDNQPQHF. Here the CDR3 DNA reads TGCGCCAGCAGCCCGCGGACGGACAATCAGCCCCAGCATTTT.

The chain recombines TRBV6-6 with TRBJ2-6; D not resolved. This CDR3 is built from 15 residues. The V gene lost 5 bases and the J gene lost 4 bases, with 12 bases spanning the gap. Germline V gene sequence: CDR1 MNHNY, CDR2 SVGAGI (reference sequence). For the CDR3, the DNA is TGTGCCAGCAGTCAACCCAGGCAAGGGGCCAACGTCCTGACTTTC. Protein: CASSQPRQGANVLTF.